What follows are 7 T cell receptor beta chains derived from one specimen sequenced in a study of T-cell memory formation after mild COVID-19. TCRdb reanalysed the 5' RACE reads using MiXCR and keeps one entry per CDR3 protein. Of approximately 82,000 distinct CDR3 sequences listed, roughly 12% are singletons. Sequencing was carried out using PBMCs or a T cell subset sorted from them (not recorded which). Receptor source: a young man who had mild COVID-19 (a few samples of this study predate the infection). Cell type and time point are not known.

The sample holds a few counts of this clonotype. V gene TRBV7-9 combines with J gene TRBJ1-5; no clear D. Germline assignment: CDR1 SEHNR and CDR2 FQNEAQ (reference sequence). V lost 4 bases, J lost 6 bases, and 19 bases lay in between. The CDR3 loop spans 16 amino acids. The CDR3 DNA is TGTGCCAGCAGCTGGTCATTGGACGCCGTCACTCAGCCCCAGCATTTT. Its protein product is CASSWSLDAVTQPQHF.

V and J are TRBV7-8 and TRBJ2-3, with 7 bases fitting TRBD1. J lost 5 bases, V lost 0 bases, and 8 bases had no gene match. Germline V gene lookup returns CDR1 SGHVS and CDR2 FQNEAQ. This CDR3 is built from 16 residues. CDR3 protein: CASSLAARGYKDTQYF. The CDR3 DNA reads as TGTGCCAGCAGCTTAGCGGCCAGGGGGTATAAAGATACGCAGTATTTT.

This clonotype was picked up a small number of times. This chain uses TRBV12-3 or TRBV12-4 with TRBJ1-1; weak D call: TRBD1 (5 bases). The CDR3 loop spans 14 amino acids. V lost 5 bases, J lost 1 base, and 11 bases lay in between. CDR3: CASSQTVKNTEAFF. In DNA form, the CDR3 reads TGTGCCAGCAGTCAGACAGTAAAGAACACTGAAGCTTTCTTT.

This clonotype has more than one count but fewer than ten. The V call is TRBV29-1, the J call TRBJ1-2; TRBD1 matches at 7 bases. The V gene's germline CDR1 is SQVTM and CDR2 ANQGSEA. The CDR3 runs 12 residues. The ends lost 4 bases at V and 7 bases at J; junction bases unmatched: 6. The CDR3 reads CSVVGQVGGYTF. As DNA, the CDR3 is TGCAGCGTTGTAGGACAGGTTGGTGGCTACACCTTC.

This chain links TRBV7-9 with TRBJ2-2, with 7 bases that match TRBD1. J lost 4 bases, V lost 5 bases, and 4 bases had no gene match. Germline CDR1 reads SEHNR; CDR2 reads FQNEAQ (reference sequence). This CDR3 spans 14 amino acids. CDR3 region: CASSETGVTGELFF. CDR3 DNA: TGTGCCAGCAGCGAAACAGGGGTCACCGGGGAGCTGTTTTTT.

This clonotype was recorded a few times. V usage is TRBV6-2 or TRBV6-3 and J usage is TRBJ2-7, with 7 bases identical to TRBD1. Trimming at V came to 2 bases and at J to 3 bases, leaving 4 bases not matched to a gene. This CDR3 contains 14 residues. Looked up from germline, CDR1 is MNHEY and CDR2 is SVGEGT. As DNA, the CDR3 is TGTGCCAGCAGTTACCGGGACAGAGACTACGAGCAGTACTTC. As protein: CASSYRDRDYEQYF.

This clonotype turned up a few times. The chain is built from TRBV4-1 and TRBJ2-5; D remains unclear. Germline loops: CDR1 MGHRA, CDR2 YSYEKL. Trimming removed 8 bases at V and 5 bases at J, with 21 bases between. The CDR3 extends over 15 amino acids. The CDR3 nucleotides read TGCGCCAGCTCCCTAATTTCCACAGTAGGGGAGACCCAGTACTTC. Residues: CASSLISTVGETQYF.